This TCR beta chain was identified during a study of T cell repertoires in cytomegalovirus infection. Background on the study: Newly reported HLA-C-restricted and thoroughly characterized HLA-B-restricted CMV epitopes were employed. Both a matching HLA type and CMV infection were indicated by public TCR beta signatures. The study's findings and limits: In two of eight donors, the top clonotype was HLA-C-restricted CMV-specific. The study identified carriers of CMV plus the relevant HLA from cumulative public TCR beta family frequency.

Worth noting for this clonotype: Antigen specificity is unknown.

TCRdb passed the reads through MiXCR, listing each CDR3 protein once. Of under 850,000 distinct CDR3 sequences listed, around 30% are singletons. This material consisted of cultured PBMCs, taken from culture after CMV antigen stimulation. This sequence originates from a human donor in good health (CMV status not recorded). Some clones in this sample may be carry-over from other donors' samples.

The chain's CDR3 is CASSRQFWSATNEKLFF. CDR3 sequence (DNA): TGTGCCAGCAGCCGACAATTTTGGTCTGCAACTAATGAAAAACTGTTTTTT. The chain is built from TRBV2 and TRBJ1-4; D is uncertain. CDR3 size: 17 residues. Trimming stripped 6 bases from V and 0 bases from J, with 17 bases between. The V gene's germline CDR1 is SNHLY and CDR2 FYNNEI. The full variable domain, its missing parts supplied by reference TRBV2 and TRBJ1-4, is EPEVTQTPSHQVTQMGQEVILRCVPISNHLYFYWYRQILGQKVEFLVSFYNNEISEKSEIFDDQFSVERPDGSNFTLKIRSTKLEDSAMYFCASSRQFWSATNEKLFFGSGTQLSVL.